This T cell receptor (beta chain) was sequenced for a study of T-cell reconstitution after alpha-beta-depleted transplantation in children. Overall study results and limits: Roughly two months post-transplant, alpha-beta T cells reportedly originated from several hundred graft clones that had expanded.

The V and J ends lost 3 bases and 3 bases respectively, with 9 bases between them. This CDR3 has 13 residues. Per germline, CDR1 ENHRY and CDR2 SYGVKD. A TCRbeta library incorporating unique molecular identifiers was prepared. TCRdb called the PCR reads again in MiXCR, with one record for every CDR3 protein. The table lists roughly 790,000 distinct CDR3 sequences, approximately 15% of them singletons. There are many counts of this clonotype. Antigen unknown. This rearrangement joins TRBV10-3 to TRBJ2-7; D possibly uses TRBD1 or TRBD2 (5 bases each). The specimen was PBMCs, mostly from graft donor cells, collected 360 days after TCRalphabeta/CD19-depleted stem cell transplant. This clonotype was obtained from a male patient younger than 18 who had a stem cell transplant for acute lymphoblastic leukemia, so the T cells may come from the graft donor. The CDR3 coding sequence is TGTGCCATCAGTGAACGGGGCAACTACGAGCAGTACTTC. Translated, it gives CAISERGNYEQYF.